The clone carrying this T cell receptor (beta chain) was recorded many times. The CDR3 is made up of 16 amino acids. The germline gives CDR1 LGHDT, CDR2 YNNKEL (reference sequence). Trimming took 0 bases from V and 0 from J, leaving 11 bases between them. The entry originates in a study of T cells in Graves' hyperthyroidism and ophthalmopathy. Authors of the study amplified TCR beta CDR3 regions from RNA transcripts. Researchers ran a first-round RT-PCR on the TCR CDR3 using the HTBI primer set. Each CDR3 protein gets one entry after TCRdb re-called the multiplex PCR reads with MiXCR. The sample consists of about 250,000 distinct CDR3 sequences, approximately 23% of them appearing once.

The rearrangement links TRBV3-1 to TRBJ1-1, with D uncertain. The sequenced sample was blood. The receptor comes from a woman aged 40 to 50 with Graves' ophthalmopathy. The CDR3 here is CASSQDGSRLNTEAFF. In nucleotides, the CDR3 is TGTGCCAGCAGCCAAGACGGATCCCGGTTGAACACTGAAGCTTTCTTT.